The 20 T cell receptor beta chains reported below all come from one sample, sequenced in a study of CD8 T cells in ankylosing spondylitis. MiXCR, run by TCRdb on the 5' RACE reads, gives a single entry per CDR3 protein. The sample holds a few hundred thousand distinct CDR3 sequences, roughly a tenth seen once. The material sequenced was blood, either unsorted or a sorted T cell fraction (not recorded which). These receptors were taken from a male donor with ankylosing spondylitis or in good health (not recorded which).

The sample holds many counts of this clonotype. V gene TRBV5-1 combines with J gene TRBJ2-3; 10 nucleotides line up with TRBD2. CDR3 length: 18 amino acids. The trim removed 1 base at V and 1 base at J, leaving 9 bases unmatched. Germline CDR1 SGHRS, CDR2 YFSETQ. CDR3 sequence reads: CASSLNPSSGGRTDTQYF. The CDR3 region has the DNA TGCGCCAGCAGCTTGAATCCCTCTAGCGGGGGCCGCACAGATACGCAGTATTTT.

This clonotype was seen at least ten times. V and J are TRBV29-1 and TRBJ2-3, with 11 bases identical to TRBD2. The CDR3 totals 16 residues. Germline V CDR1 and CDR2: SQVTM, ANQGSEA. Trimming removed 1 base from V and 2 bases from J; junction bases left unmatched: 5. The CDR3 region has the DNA TGCAGCGTTGAAGGACGACTAGCGGGGAACACAGATACGCAGTATTTT. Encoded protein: CSVEGRLAGNTDTQYF.

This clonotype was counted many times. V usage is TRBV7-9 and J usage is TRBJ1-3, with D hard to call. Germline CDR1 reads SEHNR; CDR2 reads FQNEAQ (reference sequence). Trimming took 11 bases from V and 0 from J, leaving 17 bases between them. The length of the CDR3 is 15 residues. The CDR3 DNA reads TGTGCCGGAACAAGGGAGACCTTCTCTGGAAACACCATATATTTT. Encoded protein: CAGTRETFSGNTIYF.

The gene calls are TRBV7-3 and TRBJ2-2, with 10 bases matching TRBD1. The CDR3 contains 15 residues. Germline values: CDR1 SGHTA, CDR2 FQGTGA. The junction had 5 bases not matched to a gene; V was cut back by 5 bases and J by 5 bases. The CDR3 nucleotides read TGTGCCAGCAGCGTGGGACAGGGGCCTACCGGGGAGCTGTTTTTT. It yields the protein CASSVGQGPTGELFF.

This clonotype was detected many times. The CDR3 reads CSADMDRGDQPQHF. CDR3 DNA sequence: TGCAGTGCTGACATGGACAGGGGTGATCAGCCCCAGCATTTT. V gene TRBV20-1 combines with J gene TRBJ1-5, with 9 positions matching TRBD1. CDR1 is DFQATT, CDR2 SNEGSKA, per germline (reference sequence). The junction had 7 bases not matched to a gene; V was cut back by 5 bases and J by 5 bases. The CDR3 contains 14 residues.

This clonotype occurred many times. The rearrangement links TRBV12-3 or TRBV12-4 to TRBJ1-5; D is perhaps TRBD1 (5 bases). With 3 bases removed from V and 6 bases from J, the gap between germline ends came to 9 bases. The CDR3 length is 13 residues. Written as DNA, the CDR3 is TGTGCCAGCAGTTTTCAGGGAGTTCAGCCCCAGCATTTT. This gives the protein CASSFQGVQPQHF.

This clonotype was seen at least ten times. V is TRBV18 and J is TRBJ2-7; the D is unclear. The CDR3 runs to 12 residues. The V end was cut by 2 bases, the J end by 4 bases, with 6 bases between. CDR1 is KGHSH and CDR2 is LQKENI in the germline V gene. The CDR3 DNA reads TGTGCCAGCTCACCAGGGAATTACGAGCAGTACTTC. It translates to CASSPGNYEQYF.

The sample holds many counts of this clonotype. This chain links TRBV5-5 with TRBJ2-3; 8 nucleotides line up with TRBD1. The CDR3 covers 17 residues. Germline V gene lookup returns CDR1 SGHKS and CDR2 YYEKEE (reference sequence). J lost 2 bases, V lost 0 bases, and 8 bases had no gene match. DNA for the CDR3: TGTGCCAGCAGCTTGGCCGGGCAGGGGGCAAACACAGATACGCAGTATTTT. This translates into CASSLAGQGANTDTQYF.

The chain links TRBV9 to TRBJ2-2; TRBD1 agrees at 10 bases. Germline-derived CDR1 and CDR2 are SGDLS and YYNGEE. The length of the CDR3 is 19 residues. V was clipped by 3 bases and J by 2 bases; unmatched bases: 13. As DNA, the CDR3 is TGTGCCAGCAGCGCCCGGGACAGGGGACCCGGTGGTAACACCGGGGAGCTGTTTTTT. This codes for CASSARDRGPGGNTGELFF.

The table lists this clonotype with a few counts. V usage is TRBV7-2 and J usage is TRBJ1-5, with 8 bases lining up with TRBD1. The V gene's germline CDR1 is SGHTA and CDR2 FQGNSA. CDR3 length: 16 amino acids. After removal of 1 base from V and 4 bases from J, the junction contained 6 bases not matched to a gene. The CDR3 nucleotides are TGTGCCAGCAGCTTAGATCACGGACAGGGTAATCAGCCCCAGCATTTT. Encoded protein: CASSLDHGQGNQPQHF.

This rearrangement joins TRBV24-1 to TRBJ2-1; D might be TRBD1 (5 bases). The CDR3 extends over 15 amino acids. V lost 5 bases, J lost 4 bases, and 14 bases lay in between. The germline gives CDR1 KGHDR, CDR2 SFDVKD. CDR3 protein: CATSAQGPRYNEQFF. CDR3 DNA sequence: TGTGCCACCAGTGCCCAGGGTCCTAGATACAATGAGCAGTTCTTC.

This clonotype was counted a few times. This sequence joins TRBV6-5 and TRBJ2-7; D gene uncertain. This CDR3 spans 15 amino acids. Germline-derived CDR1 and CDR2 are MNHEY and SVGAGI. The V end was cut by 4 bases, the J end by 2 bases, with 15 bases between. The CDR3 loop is CASSSDMDPPYEQYF. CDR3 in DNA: TGTGCCAGCAGTTCCGACATGGATCCCCCCTACGAGCAGTACTTC.

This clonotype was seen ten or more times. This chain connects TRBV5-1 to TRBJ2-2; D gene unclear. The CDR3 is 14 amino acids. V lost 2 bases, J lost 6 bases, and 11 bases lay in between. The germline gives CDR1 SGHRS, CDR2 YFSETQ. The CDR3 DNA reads TGCGCCAGCAGCTTTCGCCCGGAGTCCGGGGAGCTGTTTTTT. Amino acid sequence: CASSFRPESGELFF.

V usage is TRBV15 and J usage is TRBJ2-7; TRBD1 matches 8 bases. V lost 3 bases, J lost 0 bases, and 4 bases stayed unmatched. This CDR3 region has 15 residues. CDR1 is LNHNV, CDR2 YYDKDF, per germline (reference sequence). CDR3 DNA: TGTGCCACCAGCAGGGACAGGGACACCTCCTACGAGCAGTACTTC. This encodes CATSRDRDTSYEQYF. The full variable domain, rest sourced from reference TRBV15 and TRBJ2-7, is DAMVIQNPRYQVTQFGKPVTLSCSQTLNHNVMYWYQQKSSQAPKLLFHYYDKDFNNEADTPDNFQSRRPNTSFCFLDIRSPGLGDTAMYLCATSRDRDTSYEQYFGPGTRLTVT.

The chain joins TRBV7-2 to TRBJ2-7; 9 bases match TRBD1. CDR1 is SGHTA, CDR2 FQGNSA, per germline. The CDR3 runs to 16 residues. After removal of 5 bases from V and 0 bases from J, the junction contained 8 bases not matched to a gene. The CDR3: CASSPQDRGHSYEQYF. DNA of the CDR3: TGTGCCAGCAGCCCCCAGGACAGGGGCCACTCCTACGAGCAGTACTTC.

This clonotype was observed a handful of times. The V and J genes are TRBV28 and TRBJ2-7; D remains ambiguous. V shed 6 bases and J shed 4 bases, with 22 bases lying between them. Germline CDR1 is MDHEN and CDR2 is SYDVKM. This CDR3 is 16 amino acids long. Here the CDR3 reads CASSSIQWPHQYEQYF. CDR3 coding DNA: TGTGCCAGCAGCTCAATACAGTGGCCACATCAATACGAGCAGTACTTC.

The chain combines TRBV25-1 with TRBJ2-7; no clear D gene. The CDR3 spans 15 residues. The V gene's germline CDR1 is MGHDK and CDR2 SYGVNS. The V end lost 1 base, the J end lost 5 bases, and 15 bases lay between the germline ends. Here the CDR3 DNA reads TGTGCCAGCAGTGAATTTGATCGCGGCCGGGACGAGCAGTACTTC. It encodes CASSEFDRGRDEQYF.

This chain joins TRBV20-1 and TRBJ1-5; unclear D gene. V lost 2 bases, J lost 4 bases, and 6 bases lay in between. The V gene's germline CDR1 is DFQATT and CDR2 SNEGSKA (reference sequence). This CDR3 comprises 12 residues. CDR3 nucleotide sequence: TGCAGTGCTAGACCGTGGAATCAGCCCCAGCATTTT. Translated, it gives CSARPWNQPQHF.

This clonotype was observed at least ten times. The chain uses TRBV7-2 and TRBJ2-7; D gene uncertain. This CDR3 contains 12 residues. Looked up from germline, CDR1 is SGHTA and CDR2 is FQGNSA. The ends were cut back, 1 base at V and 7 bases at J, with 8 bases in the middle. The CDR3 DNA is TGTGCCAGCAGCTTAGATCTGGGTGAGCAGTACTTC. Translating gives CASSLDLGEQYF.

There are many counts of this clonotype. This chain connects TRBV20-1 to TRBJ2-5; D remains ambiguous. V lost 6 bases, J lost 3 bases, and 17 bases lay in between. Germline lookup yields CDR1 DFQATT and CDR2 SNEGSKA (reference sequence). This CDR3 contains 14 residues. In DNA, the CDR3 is TGCAGTGCCATATCGGGCACCCGGGAAGAGACCCAGTACTTC. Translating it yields CSAISGTREETQYF.